This is a list of T cell receptor beta chains from one sample in a study of blood T cells in healthy people across ages. TCRdb re-called the 5' RACE reads with MiXCR, one entry per CDR3 protein. Of 600,000 to 1,000,000 distinct CDR3 sequences listed, roughly 25% are singletons. This same sample was also part of a study on T cells of mothers and their children.

Input material: blood. The receptor set was obtained from a boy between 10 and 17 years old in good health. CDR3s include the opening cysteine and the closing phenylalanine or tryptophan. D genes are given only for firm matches. Rows may omit the clone size; those that give it use once, few, many or a size class.

abundance	v_gene	j_gene	d_gene	CDR3nt	CDR3aa
.	TRBV4-3	TRBJ2-7	.	TGCGCCAGCAGTGACCCGGGGACACCGGTCTCCGAGCAGTACTTC	CASSDPGTPVSEQYF
few	TRBV28	TRBJ1-1	.	TGTGCCAGCTCTGCGGGGGGGGCCCGACTGGACACTGAAGCTTTCTTT	CASSAGGARLDTEAFF
.	TRBV4-3	TRBJ2-1	TRBD1	TGCGCCAGCAGCCATCCGGGACAGGGCTATGAGCAGTTCTTC	CASSHPGQGYEQFF
few	TRBV20-1	TRBJ2-5	TRBD1	TGCAGTGCCCTGGGACAGGTCTACGAGCAGCACTTC	CSALGQVYEQHF
few	TRBV21-1	TRBJ1-1	.	TGTGCCAGCAGCAAAGAAGGCCGGGCTGAAGCTTTCTTT	CASSKEGRAEAFF
few	TRBV3-1	TRBJ2-7	TRBD1	TGTGCCAGCAGCCCCCAGGGGGAGCGGAGTCCCTACGAGCAGTACTTC	CASSPQGERSPYEQYF
.	TRBV20-1	TRBJ2-5	.	TGCAGTGCAAGACCTATGAGGAGACTGGCATACCACCAAGAGACCCAGTACTTC	CSARPMRRLAYHQETQYF
.	TRBV29-1	TRBJ1-1	.	TGCAGCGTTGAGGGTCTCTCTGAAGCTGAAGCTTTCTTT	CSVEGLSEAEAFF
once	TRBV5-6	TRBJ2-3	.	TGTGCCAGCAGCTTGTTGACGGGCCACGGCGGCACAGATACGCAGTATTTT	CASSLLTGHGGTDTQYF
few	TRBV30	TRBJ1-2	.	TGTGCGAGAAAGCCGGGCCTCAACTATGGCTACACCTTC	CARKPGLNYGYTF
.	TRBV20-1	TRBJ2-1	TRBD2	TGCAGTTATAAAACTAGCGCGGCCTACAATGAGCAGTTCTTC	CSYKTSAAYNEQFF
.	TRBV29-1	TRBJ2-5	TRBD2	TGCAGCGTGGTAGGGACTAGCGGGCAAGAGACCCAGTACTTC	CSVVGTSGQETQYF
few	TRBV3-1	TRBJ2-5	.	TGTGCCAGCAGCCAAGAGGGGGGGGCGGAGACCCAGTACTTC	CASSQEGGAETQYF
.	TRBV28	TRBJ2-7	.	TGTGCCAACAGTGTCAGGGACAACTCCTACGAGCAGTACTTC	CANSVRDNSYEQYF
.	TRBV5-1	TRBJ2-5	TRBD2	TGCGCCAGCAGCAGGAACCTAGCGGGAGGCGAGGGGACCCAGTACTTC	CASSRNLAGGEGTQYF
.	TRBV5-4	TRBJ1-2	TRBD1	TGTGCCAGCAGCTCAAGACAGGGGGTAGGTGGCTACACCTTC	CASSSRQGVGGYTF
.	TRBV5-1	TRBJ1-5	.	TGCGCCAGCAGCCCGGGAAGGAATCAGCCCCAGCATTTT	CASSPGRNQPQHF
few	TRBV6-1	TRBJ1-2	.	TGTGCCAGCAGTGAAGCGCTTTTAGGGGGCTACACCTTC	CASSEALLGGYTF
.	TRBV19	TRBJ2-1	.	TGTGCCAGTAGTATCGGGGACAAGCAGTTCTTC	CASSIGDKQFF
.	TRBV20-1	TRBJ1-4	TRBD1	TGCAGTGCCGGACAGGGGATCAATGAAAAACTGTTTTTT	CSAGQGINEKLFF
few	TRBV20-1	TRBJ2-1	.	TGCAGTGCACAAGGGGGGCTAGCTTCGGATGAGCAGTTCTTC	CSAQGGLASDEQFF
.	TRBV3-1	TRBJ1-1	.	TGTGCCAGCAGCCAAGATTTGGGGGGCACTGAAGCTTTCTTT	CASSQDLGGTEAFF
.	TRBV28	TRBJ2-1	.	TGTGCCAGCAGTCCCGGAGGGGTAGGGGACGTGGGCGTGGTCTTC	CASSPGGVGDVGVVF
.	TRBV5-1	TRBJ2-5	.	TGCGCCAGCAGCAAAGAAACGGGACAAGGTCAAGAGACCCAGTACTTC	CASSKETGQGQETQYF
.	TRBV7-2	TRBJ2-5	.	TGTGCCAGCAGCTTAGTTGGCCGATATATAGAGACCCAGTACTTC	CASSLVGRYIETQYF
.	TRBV29-1	TRBJ2-1	.	TGCAGCCTTTGGACAGATTACAATGAGCAGTTCTTC	CSLWTDYNEQFF
.	TRBV5-4	TRBJ2-5	TRBD2	TGTGCCAGCGGGACTAGCGGACTCCAAGAGACCCAGTACTTC	CASGTSGLQETQYF
.	TRBV11-2	TRBJ2-1	.	TGTGCCAGCAGCTTAGCCTTTAACAATGAGCAGTTCTTC	CASSLAFNNEQFF
.	TRBV5-1	TRBJ2-7	.	TGCGCCAGCACCCTAGGAGGGTTGGGACTCGAGCAGTACTTC	CASTLGGLGLEQYF
.	TRBV5-1	TRBJ2-7	TRBD1	TGCCCCAGCAGCTTGGGGACAGGGGAGGTCTACGAGCAGTACTTC	CPSSLGTGEVYEQYF
.	TRBV28	TRBJ1-2	.	TGTGCCAGCAGTTTAACCGGTCGCAGGTTAGCCACCTTC	CASSLTGRRLATF
few	TRBV7-6	TRBJ1-1	.	TGTGCCAGCAGCTTAGGGCCTTTAGGGGAAGCTTTCTTT	CASSLGPLGEAFF
.	TRBV28	TRBJ2-6	.	TGTGCCAGCAGTACCGGAGCTATCTCTGGGGCCAACGTCCTGACTTTC	CASSTGAISGANVLTF
.	TRBV7-2	TRBJ2-5	TRBD2	TGTGCCAGCAGTCCTGACTGGCGGGAGCGGGCCCAGTACTTC	CASSPDWRERAQYF
few	TRBV4-1	TRBJ2-1	.	TGCGCCAGCAGCCAACTACGTGGGGGTCTTGGGTACAATGAGCAGTTCTTC	CASSQLRGGLGYNEQFF
.	TRBV27	TRBJ1-6	.	TGTGCCAGCAGTCACAGGGATATGGGTTCACCCCTCCACTTT	CASSHRDMGSPLHF
.	TRBV12-3/TRBV12-4	TRBJ2-3	TRBD2	TGTGCCAGCAGTCCCTCAGGACTAGCGGGAGGTACGCAGTATTTT	CASSPSGLAGGTQYF
.	TRBV5-1	TRBJ2-1	.	TGCGCCAGCAGCGAGGAGTCCGATGAGCAGTTCTTC	CASSEESDEQFF